This T cell receptor (beta chain) was identified during a study of T cells expressing NK-cell markers. The wider study: Repertoire data for TCR beta were derived from sorted T cells (CD3+CD56+NKG2C+, CD3+CD56+NKG2C- and CD3+CD56-NKG2C+). Seven of the eight sequenced donors were classified as HCMV-seropositive, and one was classified as seronegative.

CDR3 size: 14 residues. In germline, CDR1 is MRHNA, CDR2 SNTAGT. Reanalyzing the 5' RACE reads, TCRdb keeps one entry per CDR3 protein, without DNA. This listing includes about 660 distinct CDR3 sequences. Findings and limits, study-wide: Whether expanded NKG2C+ T cell clones were HCMV specific stayed uncertain. Once again these clonotypes came out on top in the CD3+CD56-NKG2C+ fraction of a few donors.

This clonotype registers medium-sized by frequency. Its matching antigen is unknown. The rearrangement links TRBV6-4 to TRBJ2-2; TCRdb names TRBD2, which stays unverified in the absence of DNA. The sequence derives from a woman in her forties or fifties in good health. Sequencing was carried out using blood T cells: a sorted CD56 or NKG2C T cell subset, CD4+ or CD8+ T cells, or bulk PBMC T cells (not recorded which). This CDR3 is CASSELVDTGELFF.